Listed below are T cell receptor beta chains from one sample, sequenced in a study of blood T cell repertoires in COVID-19. Clones were read by immunoSEQ multiplex PCR, and TCRdb kept only the in-frame ones, dropping some. Of about 210,000 clones listed, around 80% are singletons. Source material: peripheral blood. These receptors originate from an elderly woman with COVID-19, enrolled during active disease. Each CDR3 is given with its conserved first and last residue.

V gene: TRBV3-1/TRBV3-2; J gene: TRBJ1-3; CDR3 protein: CASRDATGAAGNTIYF
V gene: TRBV27; J gene: TRBJ2-1; CDR3 protein: CASHSGRNLYNEQFF
V gene: TRBV19; J gene: TRBJ2-5; CDR3 protein: CASSTSVAGGPLGETQYF
V gene: TRBV28; J gene: TRBJ1-3; CDR3 protein: CASSLMRGRSNTIYF
V gene: TRBV6-6; J gene: TRBJ1-4; CDR3 protein: CASSRRDGTNEKLFF
V gene: TRBV28; J gene: TRBJ2-7; CDR3 protein: CASRLQGYEQYF
V gene: TRBV6-6; J gene: TRBJ1-5; CDR3 protein: CAIGTGGNRQPQHF
V gene: TRBV27; J gene: TRBJ1-2; CDR3 protein: CASSPQPGQGAGGYTF
V gene: TRBV28; J gene: TRBJ1-4; CDR3 protein: CASQSEKLFF
V gene: TRBV11-2; J gene: TRBJ1-5; CDR3 protein: CASSLSQGVQPQHF
V gene: TRBV5-8; J gene: TRBJ1-2; CDR3 protein: CASSFTGTNYGYTF